These 14 T cell receptor beta chains were all obtained from the same sample, sequenced in a study of glioma-infiltrating T cells. TCR alpha and beta CDR3 regions were amplified from RNA using iRepertoire nested multiplex PCR. TCRdb recomputed calls from the multiplex PCR reads with MiXCR, one row per CDR3 protein. This sample has more than 350,000 distinct CDR3 sequences, with approximately 42% found just once. Sequenced: glioma tissue, nonneoplastic brain tissue, or PBMCs (not recorded which). These receptors all stem from a human donor with low-grade glioma or glioblastoma, undergoing nonglioma brain surgery, or in good health (not recorded which).

This clonotype was counted at least ten times. The chain has TRBV27 and TRBJ1-1; no clear D. Germline lookup yields CDR1 MNHEY and CDR2 SMNVEV (reference sequence). The CDR3 consists of 14 residues. V lost 5 bases to trimming and J lost 0 bases, with 10 bases between them. Here the CDR3 reads CASSLGRVNTEAFF. CDR3 in DNA: TGTGCCAGCAGTCTCGGACGGGTGAACACTGAAGCTTTCTTT.

As concerns this clonotype: One base away lies a much larger clone, so this may be a sequencing read error. V gene TRBV20-1 combines with J gene TRBJ2-3; 7 nucleotides match TRBD2. Looked up from germline, CDR1 is DFQATT and CDR2 is SNEGSKA (reference sequence). The CDR3 spans 14 residues. The CDR3 DNA reads as TGCAGTGCTCCTAGCGCGACTAGCAAAGATACGCAGTATTTT. This sequence encodes CSAPSATSKDTQYF.

This clonotype was seen a handful of times. The V call is TRBV6-6, the J call TRBJ1-2, with D possibly being TRBD1 (6 bases). Trimming pared 7 bases from V and 4 bases from J, leaving 19 bases between. Germline CDR1 is MNHNY and CDR2 is SVGAGI (reference sequence). The CDR3 has 15 residues. This chain's CDR3 is CASTRIRTGRYGYTF. The CDR3 nucleotides read TGTGCCAGCACCCGAATTCGTACAGGGCGCTATGGCTACACCTTC.

The rearrangement joins TRBV5-5 to TRBJ1-1; D remains unclear. CDR1 and CDR2 from the germline V gene are SGHKS and YYEKEE (reference sequence). V was shortened by 5 bases and J by 5 bases, with 16 bases between the two germline ends. This CDR3 has 14 residues. CDR3 residues: CASSGLVSFTEAFF. Here the CDR3 DNA reads TGTGCCAGCAGTGGACTTGTGAGTTTTACTGAAGCTTTCTTT.

About this clonotype itself: A read error may produce the germline difference seen at one junction end. J is TRBJ1-1 and V is TRBV7-2, with D hard to call. Germline assignment: CDR1 SGHTA and CDR2 FQGNSA. The CDR3 sequence is 12 residues long. DNA of the CDR3: TGTGCCAGCAGCTTTCGATACACTGAATCTTTCTTT. Translating gives CASSFRYTESFF. Based on the CDR3 plus reference TRBV7-2 and TRBJ1-1, the full variable domain is GAGVSQSPSNKVTEKGKDVELRCDPISGHTALYWYRQSLGQGLEFLIYFQGNSAPDKSGLPSDRFSAERTGGSVSTLTIQRTQQEDSAVYLCASSFRYTESFFGQGTRLTVV.

This clonotype was picked up many times. The gene calls are TRBV7-9 and TRBJ1-1, with D unresolved. The V gene's germline CDR1 is SEHNR and CDR2 FQNEAQ (reference sequence). V was clipped by 1 base and J by 3 bases, with 9 bases between them. This CDR3 has 14 residues. CDR3 DNA sequence: TGTGCCAGCAGCTTAGTACGGAGAGACACTGAAGCTTTCTTT. It specifies CASSLVRRDTEAFF.

This chain uses TRBV4-2 with TRBJ2-1; no reliable D call. The V end lost 0 bases, the J end lost 7 bases, and 16 bases lay between the germline ends. The CDR3 runs to 16 residues. Germline V gene lookup returns CDR1 LGHNA and CDR2 YNFKEQ. CDR3 nucleotides: TGTGCCAGCAGCCAAGACGTAGGACGGAACGGAAATGAGCAGTTCTTC. This codes for CASSQDVGRNGNEQFF.

The sample holds a few counts of this clonotype. The chain uses TRBV20-1 and TRBJ1-5, with TRBD1 matching 8 bases. Germline CDR1 DFQATT, CDR2 SNEGSKA (reference sequence). V lost 3 bases to trimming and J lost 3 bases; unmatched junction nucleotides: 7. The CDR3 runs 15 residues. CDR3 region: CSARDGTGYNQPQHF. The CDR3 DNA reads TGCAGTGCTAGGGATGGGACAGGATACAATCAGCCCCAGCATTTT.

The gene calls are TRBV6-8 and TRBJ1-3; 7 positions match TRBD1. There are 19 residues in the CDR3. J lost 4 bases, V lost 2 bases, and 17 bases had no gene match. CDR1 and CDR2 (germline): MNHGY, SAAAGT. The CDR3 reads CASSYIRDSSPTGGNTIYF. The CDR3, as DNA: TGTGCCAGCAGTTACATACGGGACAGCTCACCGACAGGAGGAAACACCATATATTTT.

This clonotype was counted a few times. The chain recombines TRBV6-1 with TRBJ2-2; TRBD1 matches at 7 bases. The CDR3 spans 16 residues. CDR1 is MNHNS, CDR2 SASEGT, per germline. V gave up 11 bases and J gave up 5 bases; unmatched junction bases: 17. This chain's CDR3 is CAAIAFWTGSTGELFF. The CDR3 nucleotides read TGTGCCGCGATCGCGTTCTGGACAGGATCGACCGGGGAGCTGTTTTTT.

This clonotype was seen many times. V usage is TRBV6-2 or TRBV6-3 and J usage is TRBJ2-1, with no clear D. This CDR3 contains 13 residues. The V gene lost 3 bases and the J gene lost 3 bases, with 6 bases spanning the gap. Per the germline V gene, CDR1 is MNHEY and CDR2 is SVGEGT. The CDR3 is CASSYSLYNEQFF. DNA of the CDR3: TGTGCCAGCAGTTATAGTCTCTACAATGAGCAGTTCTTC.

This clonotype was seen a few times. The V call is TRBV5-4, the J call TRBJ2-6; D may be TRBD2 (6 bases). With 7 bases removed from V and 0 bases from J, the gap between germline ends came to 11 bases. This CDR3 has 15 residues. Germline V gene data show CDR1 as SGHNT and CDR2 as YYREEE (reference sequence). Here the CDR3 DNA reads TGTGCCAGCCACCTGGGGGGCTCTGGGGCCAACGTCCTGACTTTC. Amino acid sequence: CASHLGGSGANVLTF.

The chain links TRBV24-1 to TRBJ2-1; D is possibly TRBD1 or TRBD2 (5 bases each). The CDR3 has 14 amino acids. V lost 6 bases and J 4 bases, leaving 12 bases between the germline ends. CDR1 KGHDR and CDR2 SFDVKD come from the germline V gene. The CDR3 nucleotides read TGTGCCACCAGTCGCCAGGGCGGGTACAATGAGCAGTTCTTC. Its translation: CATSRQGGYNEQFF.

This clonotype was picked up many times. The chain is built from TRBV6-2 or TRBV6-3 and TRBJ2-7; 8 bases line up with TRBD2. This CDR3 is 15 amino acids long. V gave up 2 bases and J gave up 3 bases; unmatched junction bases: 6. Germline V gene lookup returns CDR1 MNHEY and CDR2 SVGEGT. The chain's CDR3 is CASSYNAGGHYEQYF. The CDR3 nucleotides are TGTGCCAGCAGTTACAACGCGGGGGGACACTACGAGCAGTACTTC.